The sequence of this TCR beta chain was determined in a study of blood T cell repertoires in COVID-19. On the study more broadly: COVID-19 samples, acute and convalescent, were from the United States, Italy and Spain. PBMCs, B-cell-depleted T cells, or T cells were the source of the cDNA or gDNA that made up the material.

In the study's own analysis: By means of reference gene primer amplification, nucleated cell counts were estimated. Only in-frame clones appear in the TCRdb table, and some are missing; sequencing was by immunoSEQ multiplex PCR. That table furnishes V, J and clone size, whereas the DNA furnished D and trimming. The sample contains under 300,000 clones, approximately 86% of which appear only once. The CDR3 is 13 amino acids. Germline V gene sequence: CDR1 SNHLY, CDR2 FYNNEI. V dropped 6 bases and J dropped 5; count of bases not matched to a gene: 5. The chain is built from TRBV2 and TRBJ1-2; 8 bases are shared with TRBD1. The sequence was obtained from a woman between 70 and 85 years old with active or convalescent COVID-19. Sequencing was performed on peripheral blood. CDR3 protein: CASSTGGRYGYTF. The CDR3 DNA reads TGTGCCAGCAGCACAGGGGGTAGGTATGGCTACACCTTC.